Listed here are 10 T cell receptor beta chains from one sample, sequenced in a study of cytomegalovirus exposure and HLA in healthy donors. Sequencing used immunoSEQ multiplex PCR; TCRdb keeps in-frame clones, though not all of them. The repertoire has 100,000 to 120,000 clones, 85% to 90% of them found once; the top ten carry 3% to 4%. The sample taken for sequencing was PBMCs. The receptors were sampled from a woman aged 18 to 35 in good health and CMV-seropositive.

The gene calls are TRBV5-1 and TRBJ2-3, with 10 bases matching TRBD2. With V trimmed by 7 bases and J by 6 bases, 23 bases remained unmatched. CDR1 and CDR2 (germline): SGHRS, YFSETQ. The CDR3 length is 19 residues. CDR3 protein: CASQGQAPNSGRLGDTQYF. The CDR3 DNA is TGCGCCAGCCAGGGACAGGCACCAAATAGCGGGAGGCTCGGGGATACGCAGTATTTT.

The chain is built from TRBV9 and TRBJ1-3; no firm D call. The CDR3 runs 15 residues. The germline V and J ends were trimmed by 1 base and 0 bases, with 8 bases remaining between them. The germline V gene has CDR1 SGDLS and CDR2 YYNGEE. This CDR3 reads CASSVSGDSGNTIYF. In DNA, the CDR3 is TGTGCCAGCAGCGTAAGCGGGGACTCTGGAAACACCATATATTTT. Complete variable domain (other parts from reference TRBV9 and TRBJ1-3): DSGVTQTPKHLITATGQRVTLRCSPRSGDLSVYWYQQSLDQGLQFLIQYYNGEERAKGNILERFSAQQFPDLHSELNLSSLELGDSALYFCASSVSGDSGNTIYFGEGSWLTVV.

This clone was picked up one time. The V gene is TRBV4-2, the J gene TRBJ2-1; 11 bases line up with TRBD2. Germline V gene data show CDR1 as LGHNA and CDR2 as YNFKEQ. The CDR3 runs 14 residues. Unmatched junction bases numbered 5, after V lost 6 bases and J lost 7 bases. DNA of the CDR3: TGTGCCAGCAGTATACTAGCGGGGGAAAATGAGCAGTTCTTC. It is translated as CASSILAGENEQFF.

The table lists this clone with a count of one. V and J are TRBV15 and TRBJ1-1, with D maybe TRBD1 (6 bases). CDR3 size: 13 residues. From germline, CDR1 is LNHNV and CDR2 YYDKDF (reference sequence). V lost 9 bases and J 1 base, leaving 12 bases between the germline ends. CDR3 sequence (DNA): TGTGCCACGAGGGGACAACCGAACACTGAAGCTTTCTTT. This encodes CATRGQPNTEAFF.

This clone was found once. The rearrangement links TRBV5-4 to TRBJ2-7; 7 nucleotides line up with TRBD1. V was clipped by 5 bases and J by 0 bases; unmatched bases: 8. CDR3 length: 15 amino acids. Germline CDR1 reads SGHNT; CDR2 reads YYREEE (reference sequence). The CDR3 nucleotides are TGTGCCAGCAGACGAGACAGGGCAAGCTCCTACGAGCAGTACTTC. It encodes CASRRDRASSYEQYF.

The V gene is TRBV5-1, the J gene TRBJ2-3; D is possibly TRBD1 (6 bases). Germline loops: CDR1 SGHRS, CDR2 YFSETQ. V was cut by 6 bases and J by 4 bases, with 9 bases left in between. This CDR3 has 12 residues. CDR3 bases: TGCGCCAGCATGGGGGCCGCAGATACGCAGTATTTT. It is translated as CASMGAADTQYF.

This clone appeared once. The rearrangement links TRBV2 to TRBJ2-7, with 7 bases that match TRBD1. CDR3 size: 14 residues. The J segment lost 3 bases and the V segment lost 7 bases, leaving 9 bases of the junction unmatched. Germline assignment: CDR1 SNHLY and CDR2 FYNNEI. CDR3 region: CASIQDRSIYEQYF. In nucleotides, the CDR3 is TGTGCCAGCATTCAGGACAGGTCCATCTACGAGCAGTACTTC. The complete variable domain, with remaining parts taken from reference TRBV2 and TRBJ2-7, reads EPEVTQTPSHQVTQMGQEVILRCVPISNHLYFYWYRQILGQKVEFLVSFYNNEISEKSEIFDDQFSVERPDGSNFTLKIRSTKLEDSAMYFCASIQDRSIYEQYFGPGTRLTVT.

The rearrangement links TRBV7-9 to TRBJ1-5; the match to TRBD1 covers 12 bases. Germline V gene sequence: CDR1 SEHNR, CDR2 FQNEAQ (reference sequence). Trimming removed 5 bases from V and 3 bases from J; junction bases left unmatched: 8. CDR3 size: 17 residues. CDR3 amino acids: CASSTGQGAQPNQPQHF. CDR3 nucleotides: TGTGCCAGCAGCACGGGACAGGGGGCGCAGCCCAATCAGCCCCAGCATTTT.

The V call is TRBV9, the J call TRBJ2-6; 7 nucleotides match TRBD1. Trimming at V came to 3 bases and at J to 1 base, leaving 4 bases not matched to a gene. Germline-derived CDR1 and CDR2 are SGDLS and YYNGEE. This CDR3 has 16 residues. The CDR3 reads CASSETGASGANVLTF. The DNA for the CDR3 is TGTGCCAGCAGCGAAACAGGGGCGTCTGGGGCCAACGTCCTGACTTTC.

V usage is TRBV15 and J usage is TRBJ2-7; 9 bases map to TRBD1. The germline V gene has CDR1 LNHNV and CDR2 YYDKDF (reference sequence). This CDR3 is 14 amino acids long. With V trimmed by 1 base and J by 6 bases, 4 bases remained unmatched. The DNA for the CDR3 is TGTGCCACCAGCAGAGGTCGACAGGGGGGCGAGCAGTACTTC. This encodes CATSRGRQGGEQYF.